The sequence of this T cell receptor beta chain was determined in a study of human T cells and chemical hapten exposure. Individual cDNA molecules had unique molecular identifiers attached to them by the library. One entry per CDR3 protein results from TCRdb running MiXCR on the RACE reads. The table records approximately 120,000 distinct CDR3 sequences, about a tenth of them present only once. Many counts were recorded for this clonotype. As to time point: patch test 2, 6 weeks after DPC sensitization. The treatment denotes: therapeutic diphenylcyclopropenone sensitization with weekly scalp DPC. Every donor had alopecia and was 18 to 70 years old; all were suitable for DPC. This CDR3 region has 14 residues. The V end lost 6 bases, the J end lost 5 bases, and 13 bases lay between the germline ends. CDR1 is MNHEY, CDR2 SVGEGT, per germline.

The sequencing used whole blood, collected in connection with sensitization to the hapten diphenylcyclopropenone (DPC). This sequence joins TRBV6-2 or TRBV6-3 and TRBJ1-4; the D is unclear. The TCR sequence derives from a woman aged 40-49 years with alopecia areata. Some clones in this sample may be carry-over from other donors' samples. The CDR3 DNA follows: TGTGCCAGCAGCCCCGGCTTTGGGAATGAAAAACTGTTTTTT. Protein product: CASSPGFGNEKLFF.